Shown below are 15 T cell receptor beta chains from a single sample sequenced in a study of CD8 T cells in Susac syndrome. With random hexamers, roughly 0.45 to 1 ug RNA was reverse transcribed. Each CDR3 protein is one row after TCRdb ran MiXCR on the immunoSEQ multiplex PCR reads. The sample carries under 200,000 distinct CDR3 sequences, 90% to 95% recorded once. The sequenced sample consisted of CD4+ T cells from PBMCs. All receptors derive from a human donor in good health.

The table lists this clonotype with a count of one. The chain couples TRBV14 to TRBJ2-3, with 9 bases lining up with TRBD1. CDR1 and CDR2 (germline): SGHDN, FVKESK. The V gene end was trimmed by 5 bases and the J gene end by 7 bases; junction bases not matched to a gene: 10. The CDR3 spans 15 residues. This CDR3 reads CASSTRDRAPYTQYF. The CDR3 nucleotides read TGTGCCAGCAGCACCCGGGACAGGGCCCCCTATACGCAGTATTTT. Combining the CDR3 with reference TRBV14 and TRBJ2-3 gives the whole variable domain EAGVTQFPSHSVIEKGQTVTLRCDPISGHDNLYWYRRVMGKEIKFLLHFVKESKQDESGMPNNRFLAERTGGTYSTLKVQPAELEDSGVYFCASSTRDRAPYTQYFGPGTRLTVL.

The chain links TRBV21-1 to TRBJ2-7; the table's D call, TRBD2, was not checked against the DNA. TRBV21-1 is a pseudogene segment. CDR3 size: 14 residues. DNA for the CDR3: TGTGCCAGCAGTCCTAAGTCCCGGGGTTACGAGCAGTACGTC. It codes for CASSPKSRGYEQYV.

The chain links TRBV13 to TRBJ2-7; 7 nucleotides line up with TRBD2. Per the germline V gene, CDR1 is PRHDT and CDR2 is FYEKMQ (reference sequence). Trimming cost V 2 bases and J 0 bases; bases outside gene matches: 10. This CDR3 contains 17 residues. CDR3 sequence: CASSLRGGASSSYEQYF. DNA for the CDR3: TGTGCCAGCAGCTTACGGGGAGGGGCGTCCTCCTCCTACGAGCAGTACTTC.

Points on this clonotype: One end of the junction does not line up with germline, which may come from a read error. The CDR3 loop reads CASSVPGADTQYF. In DNA form, the CDR3 reads TGTGCTAGCAGCGTTCCGGGGGCAGATACGCAGTATTTT. The V and J genes are TRBV7-7 and TRBJ2-3; tentatively, D is TRBD2 (6 bases). The CDR3 consists of 13 residues. Germline CDR1 SSHAT, CDR2 FNYEAQ (reference sequence).

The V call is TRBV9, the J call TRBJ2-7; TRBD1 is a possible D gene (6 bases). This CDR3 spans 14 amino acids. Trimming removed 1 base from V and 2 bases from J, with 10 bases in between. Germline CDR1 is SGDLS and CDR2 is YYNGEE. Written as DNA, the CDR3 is TGTGCCAGCAGCGTACGGGACATCACCTACGAGCAGTACTTC. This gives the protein CASSVRDITYEQYF.

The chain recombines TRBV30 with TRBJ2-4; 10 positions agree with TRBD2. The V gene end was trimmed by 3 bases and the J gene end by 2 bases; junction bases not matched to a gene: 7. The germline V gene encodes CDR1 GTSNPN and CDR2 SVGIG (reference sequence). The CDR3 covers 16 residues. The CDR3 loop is CAWSSGLAPPKNIQYF. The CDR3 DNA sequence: TGTGCCTGGAGCTCGGGACTAGCGCCCCCCAAAAACATTCAGTACTTC.

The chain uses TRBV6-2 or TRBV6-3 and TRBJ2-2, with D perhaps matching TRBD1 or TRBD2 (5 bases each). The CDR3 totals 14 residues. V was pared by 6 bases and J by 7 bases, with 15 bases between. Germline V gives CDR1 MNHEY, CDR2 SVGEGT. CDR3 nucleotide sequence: TGTGCCAGCAGGCGGCCCGGGGCGGTCGGGGAGCTGTTTTTT. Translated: CASRRPGAVGELFF.

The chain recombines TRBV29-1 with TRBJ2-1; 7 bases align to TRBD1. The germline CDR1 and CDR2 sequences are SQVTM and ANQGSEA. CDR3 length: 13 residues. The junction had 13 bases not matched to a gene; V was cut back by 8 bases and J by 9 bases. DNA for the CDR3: TGCAGCCCACGGACTCACCCAGGGGGTGAGCAGTTCTTC. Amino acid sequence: CSPRTHPGGEQFF.

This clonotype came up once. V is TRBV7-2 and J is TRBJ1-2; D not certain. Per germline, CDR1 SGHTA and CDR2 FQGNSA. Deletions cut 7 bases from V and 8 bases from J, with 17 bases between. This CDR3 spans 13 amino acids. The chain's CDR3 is CASTSVGASGYTF. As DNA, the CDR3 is TGTGCCAGCACCTCAGTGGGCGCCTCCGGCTACACCTTC. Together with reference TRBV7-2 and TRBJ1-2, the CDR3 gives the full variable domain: GAGVSQSPSNKVTEKGKDVELRCDPISGHTALYWYRQSLGQGLEFLIYFQGNSAPDKSGLPSDRFSAERTGGSVSTLTIQRTQQEDSAVYLCASTSVGASGYTFGSGTRLTVV.

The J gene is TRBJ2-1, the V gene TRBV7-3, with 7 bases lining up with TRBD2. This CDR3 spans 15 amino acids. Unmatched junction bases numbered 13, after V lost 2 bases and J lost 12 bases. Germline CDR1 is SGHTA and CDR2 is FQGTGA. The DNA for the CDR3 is TGTGCCAGCAGCTTAGTTGGCGGGAGAATCGCTGGGCAGTTCTTC. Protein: CASSLVGGRIAGQFF. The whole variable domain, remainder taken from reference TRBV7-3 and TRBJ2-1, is GAGVSQTPSNKVTEKGKYVELRCDPISGHTALYWYRQSLGQGPEFLIYFQGTGAADDSGLPNDRFFAVRPEGSVSTLKIQRTERGDSAVYLCASSLVGGRIAGQFFGPGTRLTVL.

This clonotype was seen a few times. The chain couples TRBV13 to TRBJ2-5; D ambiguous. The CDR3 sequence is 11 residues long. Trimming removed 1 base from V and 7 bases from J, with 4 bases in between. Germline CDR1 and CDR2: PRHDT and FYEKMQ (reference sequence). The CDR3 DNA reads TGTGCCAGCAGCTTAGAGGGGACCCAGTACTTC. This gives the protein CASSLEGTQYF. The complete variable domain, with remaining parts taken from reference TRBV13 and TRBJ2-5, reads AAGVIQSPRHLIKEKRETATLKCYPIPRHDTVYWYQQGPGQDPQFLISFYEKMQSDKGSIPDRFSAQQFSDYHSELNMSSLELGDSALYFCASSLEGTQYFGPGTRLLVL.

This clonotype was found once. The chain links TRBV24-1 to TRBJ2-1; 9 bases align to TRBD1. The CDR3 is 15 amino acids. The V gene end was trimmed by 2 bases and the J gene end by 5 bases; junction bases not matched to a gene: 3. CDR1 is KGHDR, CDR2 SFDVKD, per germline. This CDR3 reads CATSDSGTGHNEQFF. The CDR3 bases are TGTGCCACCAGTGATTCCGGGACAGGGCACAATGAGCAGTTCTTC.

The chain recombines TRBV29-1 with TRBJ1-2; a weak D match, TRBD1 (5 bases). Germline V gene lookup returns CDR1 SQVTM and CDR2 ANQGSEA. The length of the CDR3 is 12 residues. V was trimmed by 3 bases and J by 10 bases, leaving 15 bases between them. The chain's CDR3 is CSVDRAQSFYTF. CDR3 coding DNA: TGCAGCGTTGACAGGGCACAGAGTTTCTACACCTTC.

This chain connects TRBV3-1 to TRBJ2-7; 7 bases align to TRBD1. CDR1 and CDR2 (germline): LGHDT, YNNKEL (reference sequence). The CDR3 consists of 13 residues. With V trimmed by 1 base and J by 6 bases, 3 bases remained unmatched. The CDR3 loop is CASSQGQGTEQYF. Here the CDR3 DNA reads TGTGCCAGCAGCCAAGGACAGGGTACCGAGCAGTACTTC.

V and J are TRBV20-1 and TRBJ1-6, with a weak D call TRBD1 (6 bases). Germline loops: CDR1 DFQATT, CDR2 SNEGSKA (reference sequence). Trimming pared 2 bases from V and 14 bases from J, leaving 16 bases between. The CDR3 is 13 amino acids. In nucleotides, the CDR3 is TGCAGTGCTAGATCGCAGGGGACGCTGTCCCTCCACTTT. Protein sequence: CSARSQGTLSLHF.